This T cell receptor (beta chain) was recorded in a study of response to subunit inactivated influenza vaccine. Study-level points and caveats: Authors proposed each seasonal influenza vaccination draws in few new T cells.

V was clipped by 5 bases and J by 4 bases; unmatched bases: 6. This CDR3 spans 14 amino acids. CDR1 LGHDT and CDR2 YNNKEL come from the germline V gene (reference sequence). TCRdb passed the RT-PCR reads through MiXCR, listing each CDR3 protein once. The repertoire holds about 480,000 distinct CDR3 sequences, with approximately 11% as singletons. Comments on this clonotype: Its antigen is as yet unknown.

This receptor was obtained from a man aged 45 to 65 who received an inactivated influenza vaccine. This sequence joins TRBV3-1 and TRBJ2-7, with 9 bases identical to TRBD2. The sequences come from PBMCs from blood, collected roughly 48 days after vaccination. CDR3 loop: CASSVTSGTYEQYF. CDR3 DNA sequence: TGTGCCAGCAGCGTGACTAGCGGTACTTACGAGCAGTACTTC.